The clone carrying this T cell receptor (beta chain) was seen a handful of times. Its target is unknown. This record belongs to a study of cytomegalovirus exposure and HLA in healthy donors. Study as a whole: Across about 400 genotyped donors, 81% landed in the Caucasian-associated ancestry cluster.

Germline assignment: CDR1 SNHLY and CDR2 FYNNEI. Between the trimmed V and J ends, which lost 0 bases and 3 bases, there was a span of 9 bases. There are 15 residues in the CDR3. The primer mix had 60 Vbeta and 13 Jbeta primers. Profiling relied on immunoSEQ multiplex PCR, and the TCRdb table lists in-frame clones only, not all of them. The sample lists over 85,000 clones, 69% seen once, with 1.2% in the top ten. General study points: A later analysis reportedly identified an Asian-associated ancestry cluster as carrying fewer N-insertions than the roughly 670-donor mean. The authors judged a highly shared variant cluster likely a sequencing artifact.

The sequenced material came from PBMCs. The chain is built from TRBV2 and TRBJ1-5; possible D gene TRBD1, 5 bases. The receptor's source is a female donor in good health and CMV-seronegative. CDR3 DNA: TGTGCCAGCAGTGAAGCTGGCAGGGTCAATCAGCCCCAGCATTTT. Translated: CASSEAGRVNQPQHF. Full variable domain (outside the CDR3, taken from reference TRBV2 and TRBJ1-5): EPEVTQTPSHQVTQMGQEVILRCVPISNHLYFYWYRQILGQKVEFLVSFYNNEISEKSEIFDDQFSVERPDGSNFTLKIRSTKLEDSAMYFCASSEAGRVNQPQHFGDGTRLSIL.